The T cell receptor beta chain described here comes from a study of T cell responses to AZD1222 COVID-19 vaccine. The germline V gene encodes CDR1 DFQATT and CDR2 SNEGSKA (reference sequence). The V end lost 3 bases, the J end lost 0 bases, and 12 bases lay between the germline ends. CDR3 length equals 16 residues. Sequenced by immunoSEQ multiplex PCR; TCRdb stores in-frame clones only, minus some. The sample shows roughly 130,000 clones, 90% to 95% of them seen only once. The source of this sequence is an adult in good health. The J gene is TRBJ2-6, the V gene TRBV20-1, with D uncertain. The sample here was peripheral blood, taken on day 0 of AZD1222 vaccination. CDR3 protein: CSASSAAPSGANVLTF. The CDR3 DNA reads TGCAGTGCTAGTTCCGCCGCTCCCTCTGGGGCCAACGTCCTGACTTTC.